Given below is one T cell receptor beta chain in context. V was clipped by 0 bases and J by 10 bases, with 7 bases between them. CDR1 is WNHNN and CDR2 is SYGVQD in the germline V gene (reference sequence). This CDR3 has 13 amino acids. The data were taken from a study of cytomegalovirus exposure and HLA in healthy donors. Use of 60 Vbeta and 13 Jbeta primers characterized the PCR. Sequenced by immunoSEQ multiplex PCR; TCRdb stores in-frame clones only, minus some. In the table there are 200,000 or so clones, around 73% of which are singletons. The sample comprised PBMCs. The chain carries TRBV10-1 and TRBJ1-6, with D uncertain. The receptor was isolated from a woman aged 30 to 39 in good health and CMV-seropositive. The CDR3 reads CASSESWESPLHF. DNA of the CDR3: TGCGCCAGCAGTGAGTCTTGGGAGTCACCCCTCCACTTT.